This T cell receptor (beta chain) was identified during a study of blood T cell repertoires in COVID-19. As for the study in general: The origin of the acute and convalescent COVID-19 samples was the United States, Italy and Spain. The cDNA or gDNA used as material had been derived from T cells, B-cell-depleted T cells, or PBMCs.

This CDR3 contains 16 residues. Trimming at V came to 4 bases and at J to 3 bases, leaving 9 bases not matched to a gene. Germline V gene sequence: CDR1 LNHDA, CDR2 SQIVND (reference sequence). In the source study's methods: Amplification with reference gene primers provided the estimates of nucleated cell counts. Libraries were prepared by immunoSEQ multiplex PCR; TCRdb keeps only in-frame clonotypes and omits some of them. That table gives V, J and clone size, and the DNA gave D and trimming. The sample has approximately 44,000 clones; 79% are singletons. The TCR sequence derives from an elderly woman with acute or convalescent COVID-19. The specimen sequenced was peripheral blood. The chain joins TRBV19 to TRBJ1-5; 7 bases agree with TRBD1. CDR3 nucleotide sequence: TGTGCCAGTAGTACCGCAGGGGGAGGTAACAATCAGCCCCAGCATTTT. This sequence encodes CASSTAGGGNNQPQHF. Full variable domain (missing parts from reference TRBV19 and TRBJ1-5): DGGITQSPKYLFRKEGQNVTLSCEQNLNHDAMYWYRQDPGQGLRLIYYSQIVNDFQKGDIAEGYSVSREKKESFPLTVTSAQKNPTAFYLCASSTAGGGNNQPQHFGDGTRLSIL.